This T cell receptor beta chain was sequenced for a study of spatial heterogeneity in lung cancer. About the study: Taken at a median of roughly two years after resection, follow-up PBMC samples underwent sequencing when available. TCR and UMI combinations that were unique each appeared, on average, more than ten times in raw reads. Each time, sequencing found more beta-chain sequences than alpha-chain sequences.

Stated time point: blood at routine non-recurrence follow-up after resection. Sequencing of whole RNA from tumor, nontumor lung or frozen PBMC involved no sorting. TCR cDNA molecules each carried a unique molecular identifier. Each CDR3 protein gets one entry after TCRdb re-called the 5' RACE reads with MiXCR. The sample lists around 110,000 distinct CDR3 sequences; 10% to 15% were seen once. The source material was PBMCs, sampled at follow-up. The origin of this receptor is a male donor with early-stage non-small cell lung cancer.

The CDR3 region is CASSGQVTYNSPLHF. The CDR3, as DNA: TGTGCCAGCAGTGGACAGGTGACCTATAATTCACCCCTCCACTTT. The V call is TRBV2, the J call TRBJ1-6; perhaps TRBD1 as D (6 bases). Between the trimmed V and J ends, which lost 4 bases and 2 bases, there was a span of 9 bases. Germline CDR1 is SNHLY and CDR2 is FYNNEI. The length of the CDR3 is 15 residues.